The present T cell receptor (beta chain) was sequenced within a study of blood T cell repertoires in COVID-19. Turning to the study itself: There were acute and convalescent COVID-19 samples, and they came from the United States, Italy and Spain.

In the authors' workflow: Reference gene primer amplification gave estimated nucleated cell counts. Sequenced by immunoSEQ multiplex PCR; TCRdb stores in-frame clones only, minus some. V and J calls and clone size are copied from that table; D and trimming were computed from the DNA. The table has 120,000 or so clones, around 82% seen once. The TCR comes from a young man with COVID-19, enrolled during active disease. The sample consisted of peripheral blood.

The CDR3 here is CASINWGVSYEQYF. The CDR3 DNA sequence: TGTGCCAGCATCAACTGGGGGGTCTCCTACGAGCAGTACTTC. The chain combines TRBV6-6 with TRBJ2-7; perhaps TRBD2 as D (6 bases). CDR3 size: 14 residues. The germline V gene has CDR1 MNHNY and CDR2 SVGAGI (reference sequence). The ends were cut back, 7 bases at V and 0 bases at J, with 13 bases in the middle.